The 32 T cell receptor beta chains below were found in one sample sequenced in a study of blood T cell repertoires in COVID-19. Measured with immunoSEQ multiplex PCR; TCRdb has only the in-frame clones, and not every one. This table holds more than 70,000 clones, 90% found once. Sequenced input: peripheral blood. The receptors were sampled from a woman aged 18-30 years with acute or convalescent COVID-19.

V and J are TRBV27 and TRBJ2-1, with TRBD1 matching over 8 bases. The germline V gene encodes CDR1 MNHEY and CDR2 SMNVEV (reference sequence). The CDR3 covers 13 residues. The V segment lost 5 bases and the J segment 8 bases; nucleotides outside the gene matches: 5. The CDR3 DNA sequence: TGTGCCAGCAGTACCGACAGGGGTCATGAGCAGTTCTTC. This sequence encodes CASSTDRGHEQFF.

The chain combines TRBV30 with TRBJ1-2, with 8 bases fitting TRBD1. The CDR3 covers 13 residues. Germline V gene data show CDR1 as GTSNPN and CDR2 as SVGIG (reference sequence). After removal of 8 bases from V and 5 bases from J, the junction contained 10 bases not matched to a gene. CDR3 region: CARAARQGYGYTF. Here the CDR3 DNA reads TGTGCCCGAGCAGCTAGACAGGGGTATGGCTACACCTTC.

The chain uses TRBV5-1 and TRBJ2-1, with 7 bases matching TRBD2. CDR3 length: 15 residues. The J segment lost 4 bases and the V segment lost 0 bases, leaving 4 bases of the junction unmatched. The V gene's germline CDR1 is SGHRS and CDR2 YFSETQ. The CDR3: CASSLALAAYNEQFF. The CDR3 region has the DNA TGCGCCAGCAGCTTGGCTCTAGCGGCGTACAATGAGCAGTTCTTC.

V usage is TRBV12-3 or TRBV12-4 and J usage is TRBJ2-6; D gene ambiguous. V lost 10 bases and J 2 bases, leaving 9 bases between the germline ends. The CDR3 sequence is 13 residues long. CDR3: CATQVAGANVLTF. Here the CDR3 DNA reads TGTGCCACCCAGGTAGCTGGGGCCAACGTCCTGACTTTC.

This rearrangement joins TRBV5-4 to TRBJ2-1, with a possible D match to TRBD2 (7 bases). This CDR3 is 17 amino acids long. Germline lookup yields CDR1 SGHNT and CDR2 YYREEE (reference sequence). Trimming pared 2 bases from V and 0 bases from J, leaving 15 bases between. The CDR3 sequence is CASSFGGGGPSYNEQFF. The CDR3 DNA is TGTGCCAGCAGCTTTGGCGGCGGGGGCCCCTCCTACAATGAGCAGTTCTTC.

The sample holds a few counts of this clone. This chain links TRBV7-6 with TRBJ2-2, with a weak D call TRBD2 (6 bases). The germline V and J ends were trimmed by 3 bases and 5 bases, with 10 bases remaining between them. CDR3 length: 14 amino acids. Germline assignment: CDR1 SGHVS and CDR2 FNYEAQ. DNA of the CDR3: TGTGCCAGCAGCTTCAGCGGGTTGACCGGGGAGCTGTTTTTT. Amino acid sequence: CASSFSGLTGELFF.

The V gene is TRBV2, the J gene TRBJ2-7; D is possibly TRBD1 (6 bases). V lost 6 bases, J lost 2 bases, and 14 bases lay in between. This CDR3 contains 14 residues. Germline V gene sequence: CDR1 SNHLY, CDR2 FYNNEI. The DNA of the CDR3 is TGTGCCAGCAGGGGAACAGGGATCACCTACGAGCAGTACTTC. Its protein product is CASRGTGITYEQYF.

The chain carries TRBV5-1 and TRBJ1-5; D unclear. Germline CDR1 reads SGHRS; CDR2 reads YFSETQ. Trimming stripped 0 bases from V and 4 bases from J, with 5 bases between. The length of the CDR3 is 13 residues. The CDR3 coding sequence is TGCGCCAGCAGCTTGGCCCCAAATCAGCCCCAGCATTTT. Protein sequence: CASSLAPNQPQHF.

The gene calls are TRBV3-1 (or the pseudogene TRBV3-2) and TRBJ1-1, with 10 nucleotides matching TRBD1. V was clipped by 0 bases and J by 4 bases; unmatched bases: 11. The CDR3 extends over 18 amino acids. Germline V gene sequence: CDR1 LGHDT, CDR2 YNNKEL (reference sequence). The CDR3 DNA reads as TGTGCCAGCAGCCAAGATGGATGGGGACAGGGGTCGGGCACTGAAGCTTTCTTT. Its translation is CASSQDGWGQGSGTEAFF.

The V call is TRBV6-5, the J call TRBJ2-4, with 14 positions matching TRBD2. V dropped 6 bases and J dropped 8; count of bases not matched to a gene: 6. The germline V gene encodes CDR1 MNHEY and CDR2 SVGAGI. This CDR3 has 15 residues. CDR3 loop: CASRPGLAGDHIQYF. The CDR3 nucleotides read TGTGCCAGCAGGCCGGGACTAGCGGGAGATCACATTCAGTACTTC.

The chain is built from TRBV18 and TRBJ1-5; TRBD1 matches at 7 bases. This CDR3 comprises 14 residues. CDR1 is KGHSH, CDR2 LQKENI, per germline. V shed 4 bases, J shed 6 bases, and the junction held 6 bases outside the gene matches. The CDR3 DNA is TGTGCCAGCTCACGGACAGGAGGGGGTCAGCCCCAGCATTTT. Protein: CASSRTGGGQPQHF.

CDR3: CASSFGGGQGSYEQYF. CDR3 nucleotides: TGTGCCAGCAGCTTCGGGGGAGGACAGGGATCCTACGAGCAGTACTTC. The chain couples TRBV7-8 to TRBJ2-7, with TRBD1 identical over 8 bases. This CDR3 region has 16 residues. Germline-derived CDR1 and CDR2 are SGHVS and FQNEAQ. V was pared by 3 bases and J by 1 base, with 8 bases of the junction left unmatched.

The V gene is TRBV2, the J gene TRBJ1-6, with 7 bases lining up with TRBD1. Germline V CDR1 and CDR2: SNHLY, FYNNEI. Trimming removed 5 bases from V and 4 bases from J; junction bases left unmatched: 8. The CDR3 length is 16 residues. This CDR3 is CASSSHRGDYNSPLHF. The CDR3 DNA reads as TGTGCCAGCAGTAGTCACAGGGGCGATTATAATTCACCCCTCCACTTT.

CDR3 bases: TGTGCCTGGAGAATAGCCGGACTGAACACCGGGGAGCTGTTTTTT. It codes for CAWRIAGLNTGELFF. The chain uses TRBV30 and TRBJ2-2; tentative D call: TRBD2 (5 bases). CDR1 and CDR2 from the germline V gene are GTSNPN and SVGIG (reference sequence). The CDR3 sequence is 15 residues long. V shed 3 bases and J shed 1 base, with 12 bases lying between them.

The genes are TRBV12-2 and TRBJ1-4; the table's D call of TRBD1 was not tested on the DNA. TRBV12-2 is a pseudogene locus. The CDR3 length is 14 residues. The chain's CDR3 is CASRLDRGGEKLFF. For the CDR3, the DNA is TGTGCAAGTCGCTTGGACAGGGGTGGCGAAAAACTGTTTTTT.

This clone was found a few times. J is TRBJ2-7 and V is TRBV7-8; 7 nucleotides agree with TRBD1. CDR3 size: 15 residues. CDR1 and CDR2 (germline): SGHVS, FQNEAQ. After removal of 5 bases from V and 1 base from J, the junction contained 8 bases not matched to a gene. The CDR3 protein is CASSQRWDRSYEQYF. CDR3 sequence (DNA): TGTGCCAGCAGCCAACGTTGGGACAGATCCTACGAGCAGTACTTC.

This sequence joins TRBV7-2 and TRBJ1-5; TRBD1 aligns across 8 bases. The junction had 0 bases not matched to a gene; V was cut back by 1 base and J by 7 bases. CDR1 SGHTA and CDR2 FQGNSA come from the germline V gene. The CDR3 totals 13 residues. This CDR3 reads CASSLGQGQPQHF. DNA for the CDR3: TGTGCCAGCAGCTTAGGACAGGGGCAGCCCCAGCATTTT.

The CDR3 DNA reads TGTGCCAGCAGCTTGGCCCGCAGGTTCCCGTACACAGATACGCAGTATTTT. Residues: CASSLARRFPYTDTQYF. The chain combines TRBV7-8 with TRBJ2-3, with D unclear. This CDR3 contains 17 residues. Trimming pared 3 bases from V and 2 bases from J, leaving 18 bases between. CDR1 is SGHVS, CDR2 FQNEAQ, per germline.

Written as DNA, the CDR3 is TGTGCCAGTAGTAGCTCCGGGACTAGCGGAGCGGAGACCCAGTACTTC. Protein sequence: CASSSSGTSGAETQYF. The rearrangement links TRBV19 to TRBJ2-5; 11 nucleotides agree with TRBD2. The CDR3 has 16 amino acids. Germline V gene lookup returns CDR1 LNHDA and CDR2 SQIVND (reference sequence). V shed 4 bases and J 5 bases; nucleotides not matched to a gene: 9.

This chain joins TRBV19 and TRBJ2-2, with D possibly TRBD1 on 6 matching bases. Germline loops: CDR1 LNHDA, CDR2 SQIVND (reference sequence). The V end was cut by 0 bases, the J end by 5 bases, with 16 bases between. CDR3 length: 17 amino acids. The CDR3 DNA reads TGTGCCAGTAGTATAGATGTTCGGAGGACAGCGACCGGGGAGCTGTTTTTT. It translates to CASSIDVRRTATGELFF.

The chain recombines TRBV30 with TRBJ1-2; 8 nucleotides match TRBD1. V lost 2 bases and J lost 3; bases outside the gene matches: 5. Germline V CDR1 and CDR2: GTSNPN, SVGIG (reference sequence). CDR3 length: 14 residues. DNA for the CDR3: TGTGCCTGGAGTATCGGACAGGGCGACTATGGCTACACCTTC. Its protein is CAWSIGQGDYGYTF.

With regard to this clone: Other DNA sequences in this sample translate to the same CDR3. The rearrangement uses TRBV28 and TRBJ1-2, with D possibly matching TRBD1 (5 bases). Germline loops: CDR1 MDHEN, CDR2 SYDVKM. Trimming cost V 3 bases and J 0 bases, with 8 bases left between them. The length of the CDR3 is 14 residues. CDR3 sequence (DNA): TGTGCCAGCAGTTTTGGAGGGGCTAACTATGGCTACACCTTC. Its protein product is CASSFGGANYGYTF.

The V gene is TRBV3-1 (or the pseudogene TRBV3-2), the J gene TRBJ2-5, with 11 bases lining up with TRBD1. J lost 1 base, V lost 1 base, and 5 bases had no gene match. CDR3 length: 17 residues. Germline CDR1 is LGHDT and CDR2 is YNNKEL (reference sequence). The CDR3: CASSQGLGQGVQETQYF. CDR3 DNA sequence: TGTGCCAGCAGCCAAGGGTTGGGACAGGGGGTCCAAGAGACCCAGTACTTC.

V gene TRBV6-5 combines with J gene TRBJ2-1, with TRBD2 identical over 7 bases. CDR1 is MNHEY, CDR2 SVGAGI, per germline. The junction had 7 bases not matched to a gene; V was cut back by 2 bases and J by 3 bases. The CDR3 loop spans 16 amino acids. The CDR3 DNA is TGTGCCAGCAGTTACCATGGCGGGAGCGGCTACAATGAGCAGTTCTTC. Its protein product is CASSYHGGSGYNEQFF.

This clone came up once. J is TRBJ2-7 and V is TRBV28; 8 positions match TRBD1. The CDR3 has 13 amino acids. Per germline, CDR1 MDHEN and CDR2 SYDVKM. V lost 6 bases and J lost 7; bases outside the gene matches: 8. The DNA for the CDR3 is TGTGCCAGCAGACTGGACAGGGAAAGGGAGCAGTACTTC. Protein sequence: CASRLDREREQYF.

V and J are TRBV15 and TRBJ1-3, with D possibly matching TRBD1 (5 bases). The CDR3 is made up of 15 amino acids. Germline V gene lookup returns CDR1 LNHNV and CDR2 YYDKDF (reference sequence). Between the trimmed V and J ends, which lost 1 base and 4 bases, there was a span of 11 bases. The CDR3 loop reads CATSRVRGEGNTIYF. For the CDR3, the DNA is TGTGCCACCAGCAGAGTTCGGGGGGAGGGAAACACCATATATTTT.

The CDR3 region is CASSATGTHTEAFF. As DNA, the CDR3 is TGTGCCAGCAGCGCAACAGGGACCCACACTGAAGCTTTCTTT. This chain connects TRBV11-2 to TRBJ1-1; possibly TRBD1 for D (6 bases). CDR3 length equals 14 residues. CDR1 SGHAT and CDR2 FQNNGV come from the germline V gene. V lost 5 bases, J lost 3 bases, and 13 bases lay in between. Looking up the rest from reference TRBV11-2 and TRBJ1-1 gives the full variable domain: EAGVAQSPRYKIIEKRQSVAFWCNPISGHATLYWYQQILGQGPKLLIQFQNNGVVDDSQLPKDRFSAERLKGVDSTLKIQPAKLEDSAVYLCASSATGTHTEAFFGQGTRLTVV.

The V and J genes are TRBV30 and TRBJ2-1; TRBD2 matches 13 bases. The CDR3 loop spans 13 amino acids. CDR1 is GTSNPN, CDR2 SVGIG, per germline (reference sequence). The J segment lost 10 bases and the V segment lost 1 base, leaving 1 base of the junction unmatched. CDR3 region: CAWSGLAGGEQFF. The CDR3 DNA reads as TGTGCCTGGAGTGGACTAGCGGGAGGCGAGCAGTTCTTC. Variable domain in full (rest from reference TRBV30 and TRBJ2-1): SQTIHQWPATLVQPVGSPLSLECTVEGTSNPNLYWYRQAAGRGLQLLFYSVGIGQISSEVPQNLSASRPQDRQFILSSKKLLLSDSGFYLCAWSGLAGGEQFFGPGTRLTVL.

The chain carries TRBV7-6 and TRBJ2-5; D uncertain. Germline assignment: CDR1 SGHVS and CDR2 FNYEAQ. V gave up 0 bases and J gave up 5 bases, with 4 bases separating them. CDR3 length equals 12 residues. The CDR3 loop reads CASSLASETQYF. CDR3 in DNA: TGTGCCAGCAGCTTAGCTTCTGAGACCCAGTACTTC.

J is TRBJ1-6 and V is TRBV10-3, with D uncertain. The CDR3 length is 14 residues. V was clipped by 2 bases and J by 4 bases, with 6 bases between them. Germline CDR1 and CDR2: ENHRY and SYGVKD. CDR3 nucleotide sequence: TGTGCCATCAGTGAGAATCTATATAATTCACCCCTCCACTTT. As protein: CAISENLYNSPLHF.

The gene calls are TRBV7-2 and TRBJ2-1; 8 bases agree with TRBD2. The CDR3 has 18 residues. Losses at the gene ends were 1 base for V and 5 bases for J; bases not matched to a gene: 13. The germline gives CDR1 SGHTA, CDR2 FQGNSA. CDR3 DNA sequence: TGTGCCAGCAGCTTAGGGTTCGGGATAGCGGGACATAACAATGAGCAGTTCTTC. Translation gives CASSLGFGIAGHNNEQFF.

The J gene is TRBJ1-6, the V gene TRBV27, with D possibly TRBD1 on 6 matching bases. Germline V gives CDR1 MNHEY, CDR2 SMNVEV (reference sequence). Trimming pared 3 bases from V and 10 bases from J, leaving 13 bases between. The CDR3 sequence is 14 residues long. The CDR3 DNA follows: TGTGCCAGCAGTTTCGTATCGGGGGGCTCACCCCTCCACTTT. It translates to CASSFVSGGSPLHF.